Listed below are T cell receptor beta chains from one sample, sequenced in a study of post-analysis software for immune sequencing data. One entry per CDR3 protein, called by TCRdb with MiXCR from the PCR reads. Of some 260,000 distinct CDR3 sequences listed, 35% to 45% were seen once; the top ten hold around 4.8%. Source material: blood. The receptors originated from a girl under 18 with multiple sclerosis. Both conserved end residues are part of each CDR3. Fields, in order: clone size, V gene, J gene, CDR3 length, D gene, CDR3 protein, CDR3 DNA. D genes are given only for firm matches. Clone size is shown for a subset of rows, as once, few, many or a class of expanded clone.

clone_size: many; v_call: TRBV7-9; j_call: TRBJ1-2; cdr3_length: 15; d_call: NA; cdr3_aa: CASSGPGGAGYGYTF; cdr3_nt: TGTGCCAGCAGCGGCCCGGGAGGGGCCGGATATGGCTACACCTTC
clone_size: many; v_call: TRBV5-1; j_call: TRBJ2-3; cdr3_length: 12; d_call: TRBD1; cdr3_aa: CASSITGDTQYF; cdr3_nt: TGCGCCAGCAGCATAACAGGGGACACGCAGTATTTT
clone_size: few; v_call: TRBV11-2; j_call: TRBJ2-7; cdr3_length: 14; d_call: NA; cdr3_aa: CASSPDISPYEQYF; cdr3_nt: TGTGCCAGCAGCCCCGACATCTCGCCCTACGAGCAGTACTTC
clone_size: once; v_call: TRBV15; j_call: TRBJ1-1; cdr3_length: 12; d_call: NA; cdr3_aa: CATSRGTSEAFF; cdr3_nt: TGTGCCACCAGCAGAGGGACTAGTGAAGCTTTCTTT
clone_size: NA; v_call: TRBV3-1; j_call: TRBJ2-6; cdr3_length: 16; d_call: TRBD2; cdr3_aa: CANSQGGVLGANVLTF; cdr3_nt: TGTGCCAACAGCCAGGGAGGGGTCCTCGGGGCCAACGTCCTGACTTTC
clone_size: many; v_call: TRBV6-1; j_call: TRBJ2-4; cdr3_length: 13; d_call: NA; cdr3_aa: CASFQVAKNIQYF; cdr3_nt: TGTGCCAGTTTCCAGGTAGCCAAAAACATTCAGTACTTC
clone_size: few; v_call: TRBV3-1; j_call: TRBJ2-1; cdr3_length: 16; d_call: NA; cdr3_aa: CASSQEKLLAYNEQFF; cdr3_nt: TGTGCCAGCAGCCAAGAGAAATTACTGGCCTACAATGAGCAGTTCTTC
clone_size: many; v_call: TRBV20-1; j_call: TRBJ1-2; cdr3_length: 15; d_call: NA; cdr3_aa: CSASTGRGTNYGYTF; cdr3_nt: TGCAGTGCTAGTACGGGACGGGGGACTAACTATGGCTACACCTTC
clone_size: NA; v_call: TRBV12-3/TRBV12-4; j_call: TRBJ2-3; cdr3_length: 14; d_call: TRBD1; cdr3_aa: CASSQGVRADALYF; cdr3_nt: TGTGCCAGCAGTCAGGGGGTGCGAGCAGATGCGCTGTATTTT
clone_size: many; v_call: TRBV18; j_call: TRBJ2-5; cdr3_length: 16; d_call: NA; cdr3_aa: CASSPLQGNPQETQYF; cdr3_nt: TGTGCCAGCTCACCATTACAGGGAAACCCCCAAGAGACCCAGTACTTC
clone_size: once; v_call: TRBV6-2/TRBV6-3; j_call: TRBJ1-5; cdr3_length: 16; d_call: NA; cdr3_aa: CASSYWPIDSNQPQHF; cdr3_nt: TGTGCCAGCAGTTACTGGCCCATAGATAGCAATCAGCCCCAGCATTTT
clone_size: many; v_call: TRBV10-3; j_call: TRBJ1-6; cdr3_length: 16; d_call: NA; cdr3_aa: CAISEPVTGINSPLHF; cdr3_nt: TGTGCCATCAGTGAGCCTGTTACAGGGATCAATTCACCCCTCCACTTT
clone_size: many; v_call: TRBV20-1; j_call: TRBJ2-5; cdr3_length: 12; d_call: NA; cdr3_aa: CSARWGQETQYF; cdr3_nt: TGCAGTGCTAGATGGGGTCAAGAGACCCAGTACTTC
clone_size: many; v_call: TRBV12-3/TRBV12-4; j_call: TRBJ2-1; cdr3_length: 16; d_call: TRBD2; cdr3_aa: CASSFASGRSYNEQFF; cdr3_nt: TGTGCCAGCAGTTTTGCTAGCGGGAGATCCTACAATGAGCAGTTCTTC
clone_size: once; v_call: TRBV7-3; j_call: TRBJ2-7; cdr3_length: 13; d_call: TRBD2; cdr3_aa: CASSLGLAAEQYF; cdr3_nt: TGTGCCAGCAGCTTGGGACTAGCTGCCGAGCAGTACTTC
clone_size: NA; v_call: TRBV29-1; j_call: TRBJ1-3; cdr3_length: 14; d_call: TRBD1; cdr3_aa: CSVDGTGAGNTIYF; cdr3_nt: TGCAGCGTTGACGGGACAGGGGCTGGAAACACCATATATTTT
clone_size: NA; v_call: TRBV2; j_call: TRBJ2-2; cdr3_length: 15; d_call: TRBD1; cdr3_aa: CASSETGVGTGELFF; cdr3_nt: TGTGCCAGCAGTGAGACAGGGGTTGGAACCGGGGAGCTGTTTTTT
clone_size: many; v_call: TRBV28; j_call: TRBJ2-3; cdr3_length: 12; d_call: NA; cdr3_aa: CASSFRMDTQYF; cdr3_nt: TGTGCCAGCAGTTTCAGAATGGATACGCAGTATTTT
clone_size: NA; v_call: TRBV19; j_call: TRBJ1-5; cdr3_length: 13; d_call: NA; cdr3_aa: CASRLRGNQPQHF; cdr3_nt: TGTGCCAGTCGTCTTAGGGGCAATCAGCCCCAGCATTTT
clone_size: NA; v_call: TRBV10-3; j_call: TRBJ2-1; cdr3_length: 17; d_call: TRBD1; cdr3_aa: CAISESGGQAYYNEQFF; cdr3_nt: TGTGCCATCAGTGAGTCGGGGGGACAGGCCTACTACAATGAGCAGTTCTTC
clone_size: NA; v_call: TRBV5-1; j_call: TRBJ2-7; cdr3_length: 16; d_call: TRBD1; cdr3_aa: CASSFSPSQGAYEQYF; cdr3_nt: TGCGCCAGCAGCTTCTCTCCCTCCCAGGGGGCCTACGAGCAGTACTTC
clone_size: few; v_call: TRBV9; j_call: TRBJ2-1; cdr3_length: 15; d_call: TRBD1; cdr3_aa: CASSADRVSYNEQFF; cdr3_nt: TGTGCCAGCAGCGCGGACAGGGTCTCCTACAATGAGCAGTTCTTC
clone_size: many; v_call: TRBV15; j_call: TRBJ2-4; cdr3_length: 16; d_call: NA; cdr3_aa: CATSSATGSAKNIQYF; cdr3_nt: TGTGCCACCAGCTCCGCTACAGGGTCGGCCAAAAACATTCAGTACTTC